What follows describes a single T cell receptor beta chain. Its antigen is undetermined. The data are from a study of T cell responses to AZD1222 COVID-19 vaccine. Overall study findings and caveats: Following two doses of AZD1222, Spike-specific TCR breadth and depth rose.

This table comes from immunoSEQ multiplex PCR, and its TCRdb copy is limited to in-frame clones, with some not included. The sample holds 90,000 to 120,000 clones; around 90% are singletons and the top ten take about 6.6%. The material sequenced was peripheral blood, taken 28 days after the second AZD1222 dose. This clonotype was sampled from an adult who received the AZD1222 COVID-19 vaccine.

The CDR3 loop reads CASSQEGVAGREQYF. The CDR3 coding sequence is TGTGCCAGCAGCCAAGAAGGGGTAGCGGGGAGGGAGCAGTACTTC. The chain recombines TRBV3-1 (or the pseudogene TRBV3-2) with TRBJ2-7; 8 bases agree with TRBD2. Trimming cost V 0 bases and J 7 bases; bases outside gene matches: 8. The V gene's germline CDR1 is LGHDT and CDR2 YNNKEL (reference sequence). CDR3 length equals 15 residues.